The source of this TCR beta chain is a study of PD-1 blockade in classical Hodgkin lymphoma (dated by TCRdb to the early 2020s). Study-level background: Nivolumab dosing was 3 mg/kg intravenously every 2 weeks, continuing until either disease progression or unacceptable toxicity. A peripheral blood immune signature of response to PD-1 blockade in classical Hodgkin lymphoma was defined using TCR beta sequencing and CyTOF. Paper-wide results and their limitations: Baseline TCR diversity was reported as lower in newly diagnosed patients than in healthy donors, and lower still in relapsed/refractory patients. Baseline diversity similar to that of newly diagnosed patients was observed in trial patients achieving complete response, whereas significantly lower diversity was observed in partial responders and progressors. The study covered only a single clinical trial cohort, and the causes of the repertoire differences, possibly disease activity or prior therapy, were still not defined. Lower diversity was seen in patients whose nivolumab began less than 1 year after ASCT, and these patients were left out of later analyses so that immune reconstitution would not confound the results. A significant rise by C4D1 was seen in CD4+ but not CD8+ TCR diversity (p=0.0027 vs p=0.16), with the rise being most apparent in complete responders (p=0.02).

The time point label for this specimen denotes: cycle 1 day 1 (C1D1), immediately before nivolumab initiation. All trial patients had relapsed after autologous stem cell transplantation, with cohorts A, B and C differing in prior brentuximab vedotin exposure. The trial cohort included 55 to 65 patients with relapsed/refractory classical Hodgkin lymphoma, and each patient had a best overall response of complete response, partial response or progressive disease. In the multi-cohort phase II CheckMate 205 trial, trial patients received single-agent nivolumab. Best overall response was determined by an independent review committee according to the 2007 International Working Group response criteria. Trial PBMCs were obtained immediately prior to nivolumab initiation (C1D1) and on therapy at cycle 2 day 1 and cycle 4 day 1. Peripheral blood was collected in 8 mL Vacutainer Cell Preparation Tubes, from which PBMCs were isolated by centrifugation and then cryopreserved.

To note about this clone: Its antigen remains unidentified. Base qualities are not at hand, and no much larger clone is one base apart.

The Qiagen DNeasy kit was used to extract genomic DNA both from unsorted PBMCs and from the negatively selected CD4+ and CD8+ fractions. Amplification of TCR beta CDR3 regions was done by immunoSEQ multiplex PCR with primers that anneal to V and J segments. Amplification bias was minimized using a synthetic immune receptor repertoire, and residual bias was removed computationally after sequencing. The study's own analysis went as follows. Repertoire diversity was quantified as the Shannon entropy index using custom Python scripts. The unsorted, CD4+ and CD8+ repertoires were each analyzed separately, with the exception of combined analyses, where CD4+ and CD8+ sequences were merged in silico. A clone was considered expanded if an increase in frequency of at least 2-fold after treatment relative to C1D1 was found, and a pseudocount of 0.5 was applied to clones undetected at baseline. Clones with 0 or 1 copy at C1D1 were defined as singleton clones, while clones with 2 or more copies were defined as non-singleton clones. Clones expanded in unsorted samples were annotated as CD4+, CD8+ or unknown by matching protein sequences in sorted samples from the same patient. Wilcoxon tests on paired samples were used to test changes in diversity from C1D1 to C4D1. Drawn from immuneACCESS, this table holds only the in-frame rearrangements with V and J called that TCRdb kept. Clones are partly lost; checked studies trace under half to an unresolved V gene and leave the rest unexplained. That table supplies the V and J calls and clone size; D and trimming were determined from the DNA. Here the sample has around 91,000 clones; around 90% occur a single time. The ten most abundant clones make up 22% of the sample.

The V and J ends are trimmed by 3 bases and 7 bases, leaving 19 bases between them. The CDR3 goes from the cysteine to the phenylalanine over 16 residues. Of the read, only the CDR3 DNA is kept; its 48 bases are in frame from base 1. CDR1 MGHRA and CDR2 YSYEKL were looked up in the germline V gene. The chain is made from TRBV4-1 and TRBJ2-1; the D region is possibly TRBD1 or TRBD2, each matching across 5 bases. Sequences were derived from peripheral blood mononuclear cells (PBMCs), sampled at baseline. This sequence originates from a human donor with classical Hodgkin lymphoma. The CDR3 protein sequence reads: CASSQGEGLAINEQFF. The DNA sequence follows: TGCGCCAGCAGCCAGGGAGAGGGGCTGGCGATAAATGAGCAGTTCTTC.